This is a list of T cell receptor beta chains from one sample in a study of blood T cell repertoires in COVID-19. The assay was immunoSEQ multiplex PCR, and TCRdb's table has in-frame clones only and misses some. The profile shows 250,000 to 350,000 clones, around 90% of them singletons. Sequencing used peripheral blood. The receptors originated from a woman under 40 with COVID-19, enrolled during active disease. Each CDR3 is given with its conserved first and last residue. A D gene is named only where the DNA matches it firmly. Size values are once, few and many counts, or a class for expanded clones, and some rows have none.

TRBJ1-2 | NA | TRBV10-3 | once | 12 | CAISEPSGGYTF
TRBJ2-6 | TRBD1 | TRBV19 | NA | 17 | CASTPWTGQPGANVLTF
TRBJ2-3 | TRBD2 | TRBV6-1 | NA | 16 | CASSARTSGTTDTQYF
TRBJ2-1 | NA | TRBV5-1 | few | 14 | CASSLASEYNEQFF
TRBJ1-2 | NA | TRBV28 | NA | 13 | CATSPRKNYGYTF
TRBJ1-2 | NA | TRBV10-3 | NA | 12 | CAISESSGFHTF
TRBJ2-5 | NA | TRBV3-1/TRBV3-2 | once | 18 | CASSQSRSLPAAGETQYF
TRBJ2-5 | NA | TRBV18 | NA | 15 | CASSPPVASQETQYF
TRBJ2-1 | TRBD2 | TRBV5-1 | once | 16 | CASSASPSGRVNEQFF
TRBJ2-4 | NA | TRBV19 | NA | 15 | CASNQDRLAKNIQYF
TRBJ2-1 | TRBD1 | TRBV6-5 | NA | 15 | CASSSGQVSYNEQFF
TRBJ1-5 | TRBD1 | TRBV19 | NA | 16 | CASRRQGVGSNQPQHF
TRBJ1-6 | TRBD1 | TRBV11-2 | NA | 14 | CASSIGQGDSPLHF
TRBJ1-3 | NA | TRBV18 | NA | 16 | CASSPKVGISGNTIYF
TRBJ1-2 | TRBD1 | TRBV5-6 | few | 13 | CASRAGTGSGYTF
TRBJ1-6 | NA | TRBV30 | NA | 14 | CAWSVGRGISPLHF